Sequencing of this T cell receptor (beta chain) was carried out in a study of regulatory T cells in long-lasting Graves disease. Study details: Graves' patients with a new diagnosis had received antithyroid drugs under 3 months.

CDR1 is SGHTA, CDR2 FQGTGA, per germline. The V segment lost 5 bases and the J segment 3 bases; nucleotides outside the gene matches: 3. The CDR3 is 15 residues long. This clonotype was counted at least ten times. Its antigen is undetermined. General study points: New patients shared fewer than 1,000 public clonotypes, and persistent patients shared more, with about 2,700.

According to the study, TCR beta libraries were built with iRepertoire HTBI primers and CDR3-region Arm-PCR. Via MiXCR, TCRdb re-called the multiplex PCR reads, giving one row per CDR3 protein. The repertoire has hundreds of thousands of distinct CDR3 sequences, roughly 14% of them found once; the top ten carry 8% to 10%. Time point given: newly diagnosed GD, antithyroid drugs for less than 3 months. The TCR library was prepared using RNA isolated from PBMCs. In addition, the sample was reused for a study of T cells in Graves' hyperthyroidism and ophthalmopathy. That work adds: Ophthalmopathy was predicted by the model a median of about 6.7 months ahead of onset.

The receptor was derived from a man in his thirties or forties with Graves disease. The chain is built from TRBV7-3 and TRBJ2-1, with 11 bases fitting TRBD1. Specimen: peripheral blood mononuclear cells (PBMCs), collected at new diagnosis, from a patient treated with antithyroid drugs. CDR3 amino acids: CASSPGTGGYNEQFF. In DNA, the CDR3 is TGTGCCAGCAGCCCCGGGACAGGGGGCTACAATGAGCAGTTCTTC.